The sample holds a few counts of the clone carrying this TCR beta chain. The antigen remains undetermined. It was the approximately 120-subject validation cohort, separate from the approximately 670-subject first cohort, to which the donors belonged. TCRdb's table, derived via immunoSEQ multiplex PCR, lists solely in-frame clones and lacks some. This table holds almost 75,000 clones, around four fifths found once. This sample is drawn from a study of cytomegalovirus exposure and HLA in healthy donors. Study-wide results and caveats: Reports credit the classifier with highly specific, highly sensitive diagnosis of cytomegalovirus status.

Deletions cut 4 bases from V and 16 bases from J, with 20 bases between. CDR1 SGHDN and CDR2 FVKESK come from the germline V gene. The CDR3 has 13 residues. The sequenced sample was PBMCs. This sequence joins TRBV14 and TRBJ2-1, with D perhaps matching TRBD1 (5 bases). The source of this sequence is a man aged 25-45 years in good health and CMV-seronegative. The CDR3 loop is CASSPGGLAGKFF. CDR3 sequence (DNA): TGTGCCAGCAGCCCTGGTGGGCTCGCAGGGAAATTCTTC.